This TCR beta chain was found in a study of molecular identifiers for immune sequencing clone quantification (dated by TCRdb to between 2018 and 2020). Background for the entire study: For a replicate experiment, RNA from roughly 21,000 or 96,000 naive CD8 T cells was divided into five aliquots, and four of the five aliquots were sequenced. This methods study benchmarked molecular-identifier clustering-based TCR repertoire sequencing (MIDCIRS) and TCR RNA copy counting, using CD8 T cells to do so.

Library preparation used PCR. Sequencing was carried out with an Illumina HiSeq 4000. Bulk TCR libraries were made following a previously described method, with the TCR primers given in Table S5. Purification of total RNA was performed with the Qiagen AllPrep DNA/RNA kit. Before any analysis, reads coming from multiple sequencing runs of the same library were combined into one pool. Under the source paper's analysis protocol: Reads were retained only if an exact TCR constant sequence was present, and the retained reads were trimmed to 150 nt and grouped according to their 12-nt molecular barcodes. Reads inside each barcode group were sub-clustered using a 15% Levenshtein threshold, and a quality-weighted consensus sequence was constructed for each RNA molecule. Non-functional sequences were removed, as were lower-count sequences one edit away from another. Based on fitting two negative binomial distributions, any barcode sub-cluster with under 20% of the maximum read count was discarded. Starting from the raw public reads, TCRdb applied fastp trimming at Q25, assembled clones with MiXCR and retained in-frame beta chains. All rows with the same CDR3 protein become a single entry with the most common DNA and genes. The V and J calls and clone size are TCRdb's, not the authors'. For this sample the table gives around 89,000 distinct CDR3 sequences, of which under 20% were detected only once. Roughly 0.93% of the sample is held by the ten biggest clonotypes.

Libraries of naive CD8 T cells were built from about 20,000 to 1,000,000 sorted cells, with 10%, 30% or 50% of the purified RNA used. Naive CD8 T cells, defined as CD8+CD4-CCR7+CD45RA+, were FACS-sorted into RLT Plus buffer on a BD FACSAria II. To test detection sensitivity, Jurkat RNA equal to around 10 TCR copies was added to samples of about 20,000-1,000,000 naive CD8 T cells. CD8 T cells were enriched with RosetteSep CD8+ T Cell Enrichment Cocktail and Ficoll-Paque, followed by ACK red cell lysis. Sequences SGHVS (CDR1) and FNYEAQ (CDR2) are obtained from the germline V gene. V trim: 5 bases; J trim: 3 bases; unmatched bases: 8. Counted from cysteine to phenylalanine, this CDR3 has 16 amino acids. CDR3 DNA is the only sequence kept; it has 48 bases, read in frame from the first base. This clonotype was picked up one time. No antigen is known for it. Base quality data are lacking; no much larger clone is found one base away. A single read counts as weak evidence.

Overall results and qualifications from the work: The naive libraries included spiked-in Jurkat TCR RNA (around 9 copies' worth), and this Jurkat TCR RNA is not part of the donor repertoire. Clones above 20 RNA copies held over 99% of molecules in CMV-specific effector cells but under 1% in naive cells. When barcode sub-clustering was left out, chimeric consensus sequences inflated TCR diversity, with chimeras reaching as high as 47%. Even against a background of about a million naive CD8 T cells, spiked-in Jurkat TCR RNA amounting to a single cell's worth was reported to be detectable. Modeling estimated roughly 3 recovered TCR RNA copies per cell, compared with 8.5 to 10 by digital PCR, which implies about 32% capture efficiency. Highly expanded clone sizes could be underestimated if identical TCR molecules share a barcode.

The TCR sequence derives from a human donor in good health. Some libraries in this study had Jurkat cell RNA spiked in. Sample: naive CD8+ T cells from blood, with Jurkat cell RNA spiked in. The cell subset or site label of this sample denotes: FACS-sorted CD8+CD4-CCR7+CD45RA+ naive T cells. The V and J segments used are TRBV7-6 and TRBJ1-4, and 8 junctional nucleotides match TRBD1. The sequenced DNA: TGTGCCAGCAGCCCCTCAGGGGGCGCGGCTAATGAAAAACTGTTTTTT. Translated, this gives CASSPSGGAANEKLFF.